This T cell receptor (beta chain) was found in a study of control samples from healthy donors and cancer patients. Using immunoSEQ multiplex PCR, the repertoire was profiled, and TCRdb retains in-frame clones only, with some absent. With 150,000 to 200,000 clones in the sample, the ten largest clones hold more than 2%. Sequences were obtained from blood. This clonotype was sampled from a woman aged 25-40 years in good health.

CDR3 loop: CASSYRNRDYGYTF. DNA for the CDR3: TGTGCCAGCAGCTACCGGAACAGGGACTATGGCTACACCTTC. V usage is TRBV14 and J usage is TRBJ1-2; D might be TRBD1 (6 bases). With 5 bases removed from V and 3 bases from J, the gap between germline ends came to 13 bases. Germline values: CDR1 SGHDN, CDR2 FVKESK. The CDR3 has 14 amino acids.